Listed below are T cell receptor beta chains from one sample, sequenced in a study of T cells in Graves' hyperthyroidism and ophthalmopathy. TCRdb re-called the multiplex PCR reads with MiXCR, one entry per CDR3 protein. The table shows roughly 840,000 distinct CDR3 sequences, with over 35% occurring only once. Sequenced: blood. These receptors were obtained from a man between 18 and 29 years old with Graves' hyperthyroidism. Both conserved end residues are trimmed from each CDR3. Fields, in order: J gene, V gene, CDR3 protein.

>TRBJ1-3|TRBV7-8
ASSLAFIGASGNTIY
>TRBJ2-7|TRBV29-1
SVEAGDTGEQY
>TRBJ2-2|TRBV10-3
AISGGGTGELF
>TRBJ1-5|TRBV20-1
SAREGGLGNQPQH
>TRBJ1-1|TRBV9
ASSPRQGLVTEAF
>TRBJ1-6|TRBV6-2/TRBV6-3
ASKIPGQAHSPLH
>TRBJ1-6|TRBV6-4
ASSDGGANSPLH
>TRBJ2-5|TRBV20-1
SAPDGTSGTQETQY
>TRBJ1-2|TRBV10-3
AISYDVPNYGYT
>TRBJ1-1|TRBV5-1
ASSAGRAAEAF
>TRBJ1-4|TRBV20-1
SARVTGGINEKLF
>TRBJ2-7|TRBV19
ASSIARGRFHEQY
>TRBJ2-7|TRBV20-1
SASLQGSWGEQY
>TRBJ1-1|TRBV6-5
ASSFQATAF
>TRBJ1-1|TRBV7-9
ASSFLLGTRTEAF
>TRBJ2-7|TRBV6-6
ASSISGRLYEQY
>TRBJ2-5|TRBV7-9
ASSLGRTGDTQY
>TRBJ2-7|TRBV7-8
ASSLGLNQGY
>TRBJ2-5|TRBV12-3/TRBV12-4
ASSLVLAEETQY
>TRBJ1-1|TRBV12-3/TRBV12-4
ASSFMGRGLAEAF
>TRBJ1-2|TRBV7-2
ASGSVTEPYGYT
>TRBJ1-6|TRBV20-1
SARNDRDDSPLH
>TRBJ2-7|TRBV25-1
ASSGGSGQESYEQY
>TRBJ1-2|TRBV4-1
ASRTGTGGGYT
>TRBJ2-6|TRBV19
ASRTGPASGANVLT
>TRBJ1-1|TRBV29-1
SAHRDYFAEAF
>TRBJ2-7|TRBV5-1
ASSLARDRGSYEQY
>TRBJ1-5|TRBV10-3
AISERVGGRGNQPQH
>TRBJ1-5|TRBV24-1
ATSDSSSGNQPQH
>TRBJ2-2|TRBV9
ASSPRARWDGNTGELF
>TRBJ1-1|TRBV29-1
SVSHEMNTEAF
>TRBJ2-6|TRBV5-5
ASSDGASGANVLT
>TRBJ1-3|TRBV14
ASSQVYGSSGNTIY
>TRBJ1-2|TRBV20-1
SALGPTNYGYT
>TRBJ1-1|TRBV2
ASIGGAGAEAF